This T cell receptor (beta chain) is from a study of beta chain features in type 1 diabetes. Study-wide results and limits: Insertions at VDJ junctions were less frequent in type 1 diabetes patients. These patients also deleted more nucleotides at the same junctions.

Trimming took 7 bases from V and 5 from J; bases not matched to a gene: 14. The CDR3 runs to 16 residues. Germline V lookup: CDR1 SEHNR, CDR2 FQNEAQ (reference sequence). For this clone: Its antigen is undetermined.

The whole isolated RNA underwent reverse transcription, so sequencing captured expressed TCRB transcripts. This table comes from immunoSEQ multiplex PCR, and its TCRdb copy is limited to in-frame clones, with some not included. The sample shows approximately 40,000 clones, 50% of them seen only once. The source of this sequence is a woman aged 30 to 39 in good health. Sequencing used stem cell memory CD4+ T cells from blood. The rearrangement uses TRBV7-9 and TRBJ1-2; 9 bases align to TRBD1. The DNA for the CDR3 is TGTGCCAGCACCCCGATGGGACAGGGAGGACGGTATGGCTACACCTTC. As protein: CASTPMGQGGRYGYTF.